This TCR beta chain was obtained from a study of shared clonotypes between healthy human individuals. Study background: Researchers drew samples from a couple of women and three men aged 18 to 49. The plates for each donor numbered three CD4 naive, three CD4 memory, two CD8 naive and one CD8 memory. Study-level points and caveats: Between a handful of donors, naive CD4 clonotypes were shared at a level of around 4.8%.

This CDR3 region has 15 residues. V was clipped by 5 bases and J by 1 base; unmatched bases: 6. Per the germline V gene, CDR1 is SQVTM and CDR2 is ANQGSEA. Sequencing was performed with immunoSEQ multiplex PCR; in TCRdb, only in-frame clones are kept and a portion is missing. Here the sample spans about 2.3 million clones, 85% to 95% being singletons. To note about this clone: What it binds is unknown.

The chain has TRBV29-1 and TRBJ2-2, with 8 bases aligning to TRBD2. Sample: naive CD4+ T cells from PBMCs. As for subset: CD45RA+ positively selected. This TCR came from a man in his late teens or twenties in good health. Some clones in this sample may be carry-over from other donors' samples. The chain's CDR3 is CSVIRTSMNTGELFF. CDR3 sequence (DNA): TGCAGCGTTATCCGGACTAGCATGAACACCGGGGAGCTGTTTTTT.